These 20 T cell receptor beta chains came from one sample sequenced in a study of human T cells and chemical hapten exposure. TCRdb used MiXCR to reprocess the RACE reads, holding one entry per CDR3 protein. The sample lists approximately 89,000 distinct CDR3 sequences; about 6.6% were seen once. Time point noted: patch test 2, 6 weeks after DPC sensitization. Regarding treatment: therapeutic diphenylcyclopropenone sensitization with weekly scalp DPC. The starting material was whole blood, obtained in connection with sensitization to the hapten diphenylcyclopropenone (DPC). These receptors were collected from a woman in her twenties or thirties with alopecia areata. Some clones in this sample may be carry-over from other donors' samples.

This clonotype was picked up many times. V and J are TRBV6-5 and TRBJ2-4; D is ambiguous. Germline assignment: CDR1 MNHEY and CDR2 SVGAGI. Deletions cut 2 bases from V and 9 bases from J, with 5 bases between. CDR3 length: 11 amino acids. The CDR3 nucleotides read TGTGCCAGCAGTTACAAGGCCATTCAGTACTTC. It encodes CASSYKAIQYF.

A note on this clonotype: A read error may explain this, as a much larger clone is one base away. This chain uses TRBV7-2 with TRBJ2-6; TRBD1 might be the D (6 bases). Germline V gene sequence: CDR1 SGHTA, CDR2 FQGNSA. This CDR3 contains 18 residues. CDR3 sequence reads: CASSPRTAARSGANVPTF. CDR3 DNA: TGTGCCAGCAGCCCGAGGACAGCAGCTCGCTCTGGGGCCAACGTCCCGACTTTC.

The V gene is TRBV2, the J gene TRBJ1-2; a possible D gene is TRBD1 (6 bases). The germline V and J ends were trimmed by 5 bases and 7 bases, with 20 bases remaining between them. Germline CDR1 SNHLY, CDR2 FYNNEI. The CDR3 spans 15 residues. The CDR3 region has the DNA TGTGCCAGCAGTCCCCAGGTGATTGGGGGCTCTGGCTACACCTTC. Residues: CASSPQVIGGSGYTF.

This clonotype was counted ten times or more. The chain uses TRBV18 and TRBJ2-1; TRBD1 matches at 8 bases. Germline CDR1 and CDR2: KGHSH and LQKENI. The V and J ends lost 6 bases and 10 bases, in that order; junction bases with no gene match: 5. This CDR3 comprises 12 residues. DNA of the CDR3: TGTGCCAGCTCGGCAGGGGACAGGGAGCAGTTCTTC. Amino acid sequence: CASSAGDREQFF.

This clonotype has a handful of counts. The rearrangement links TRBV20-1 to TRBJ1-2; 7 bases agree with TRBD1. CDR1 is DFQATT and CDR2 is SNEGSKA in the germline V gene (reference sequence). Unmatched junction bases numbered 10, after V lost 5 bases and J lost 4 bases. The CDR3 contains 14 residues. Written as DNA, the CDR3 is TGCAGTGCTCCAGACAGGGTTGAGGGCTATGGCTACACCTTC. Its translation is CSAPDRVEGYGYTF.

The CDR3 spells CSAFKTTNYGYTF. The CDR3 coding sequence is TGCAGTGCTTTTAAAACAACTAACTATGGCTACACCTTC. The chain joins TRBV20-1 to TRBJ1-2; D gene uncertain. The CDR3 runs 13 residues. Trimming removed 5 bases at V and 0 bases at J, with 10 bases between. CDR1 and CDR2 (germline): DFQATT, SNEGSKA (reference sequence).

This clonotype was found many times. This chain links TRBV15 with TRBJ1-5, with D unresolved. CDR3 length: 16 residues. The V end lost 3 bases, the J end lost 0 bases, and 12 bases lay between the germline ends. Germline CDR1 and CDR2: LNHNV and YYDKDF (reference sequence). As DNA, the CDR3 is TGTGCCACCAGCAGTTCACAGAGACTTAGCAATCAGCCCCAGCATTTT. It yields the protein CATSSSQRLSNQPQHF.

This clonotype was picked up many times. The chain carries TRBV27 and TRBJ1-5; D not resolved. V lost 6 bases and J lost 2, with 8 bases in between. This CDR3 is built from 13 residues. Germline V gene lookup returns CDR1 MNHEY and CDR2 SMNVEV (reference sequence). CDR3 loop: CASSSYRNQPQHF. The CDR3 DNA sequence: TGTGCCAGCAGCAGTTATCGCAATCAGCCCCAGCATTTT.

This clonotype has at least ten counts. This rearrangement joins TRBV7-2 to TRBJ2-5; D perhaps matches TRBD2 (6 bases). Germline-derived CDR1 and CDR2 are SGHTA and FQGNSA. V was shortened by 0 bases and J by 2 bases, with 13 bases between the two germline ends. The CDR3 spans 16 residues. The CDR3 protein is CASSLAASGGQETQYF. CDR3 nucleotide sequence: TGTGCCAGCAGCTTAGCGGCGTCCGGGGGACAAGAGACCCAGTACTTC.

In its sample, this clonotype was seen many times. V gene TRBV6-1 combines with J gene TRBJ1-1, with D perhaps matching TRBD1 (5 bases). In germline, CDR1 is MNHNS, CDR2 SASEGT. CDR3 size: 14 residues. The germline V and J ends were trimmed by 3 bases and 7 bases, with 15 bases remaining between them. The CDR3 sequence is CASSDNLSQGEAFF. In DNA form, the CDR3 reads TGTGCCAGCAGTGATAACCTCTCCCAGGGTGAAGCTTTCTTT.

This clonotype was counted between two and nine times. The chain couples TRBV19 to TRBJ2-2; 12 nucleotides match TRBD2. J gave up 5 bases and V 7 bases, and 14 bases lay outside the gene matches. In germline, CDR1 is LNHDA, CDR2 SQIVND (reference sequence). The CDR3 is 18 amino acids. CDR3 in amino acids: CASTASGGALWITGELFF. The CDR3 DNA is TGTGCCAGTACCGCTAGCGGGGGGGCCTTGTGGATTACCGGGGAGCTGTTTTTT.

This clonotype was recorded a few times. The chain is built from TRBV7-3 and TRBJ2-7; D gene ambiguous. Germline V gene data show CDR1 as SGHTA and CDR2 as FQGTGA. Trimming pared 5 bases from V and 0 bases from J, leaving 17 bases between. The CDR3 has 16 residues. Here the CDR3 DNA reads TGTGCCAGCAGCCCCGACGGATCCTCAAGCTCCTACGAGCAGTACTTC. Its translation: CASSPDGSSSSYEQYF.

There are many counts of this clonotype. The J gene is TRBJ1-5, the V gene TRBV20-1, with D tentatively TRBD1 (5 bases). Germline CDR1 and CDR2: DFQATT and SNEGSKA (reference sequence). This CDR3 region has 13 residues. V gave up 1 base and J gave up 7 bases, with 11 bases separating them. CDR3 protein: CSARGSEGQPQHF. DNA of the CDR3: TGCAGTGCTAGAGGGTCAGAGGGGCAGCCCCAGCATTTT.

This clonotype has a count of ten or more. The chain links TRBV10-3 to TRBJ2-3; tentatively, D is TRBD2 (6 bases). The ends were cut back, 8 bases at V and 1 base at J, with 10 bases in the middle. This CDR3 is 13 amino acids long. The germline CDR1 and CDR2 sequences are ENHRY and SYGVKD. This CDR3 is CAIAASGTDTQYF. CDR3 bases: TGTGCCATCGCCGCTAGCGGCACAGATACGCAGTATTTT.

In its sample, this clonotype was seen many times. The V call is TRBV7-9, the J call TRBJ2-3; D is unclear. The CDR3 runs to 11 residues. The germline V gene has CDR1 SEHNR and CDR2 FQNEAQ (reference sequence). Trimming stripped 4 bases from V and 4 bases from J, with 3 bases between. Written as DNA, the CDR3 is TGTGCCAGCAGCTCTTCAGATACGCAGTATTTT. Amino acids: CASSSSDTQYF.

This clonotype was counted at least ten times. The CDR3: CASRSAGGTDTQYF. As DNA, the CDR3 is TGCGCCAGCAGATCAGCGGGGGGCACAGATACGCAGTATTTT. This chain connects TRBV5-1 to TRBJ2-3, with TRBD2 matching 8 bases. This CDR3 is 14 amino acids long. The junction had 3 bases not matched to a gene; V was cut back by 5 bases and J by 1 base. Germline loops: CDR1 SGHRS, CDR2 YFSETQ. Full variable domain (remainder filled in from reference TRBV5-1 and TRBJ2-3): KAGVTQTPRYLIKTRGQQVTLSCSPISGHRSVSWYQQTPGQGLQFLFEYFSETQRNKGNFPGRFSGRQFSNSRSEMNVSTLELGDSALYLCASRSAGGTDTQYFGPGTRLTVL.

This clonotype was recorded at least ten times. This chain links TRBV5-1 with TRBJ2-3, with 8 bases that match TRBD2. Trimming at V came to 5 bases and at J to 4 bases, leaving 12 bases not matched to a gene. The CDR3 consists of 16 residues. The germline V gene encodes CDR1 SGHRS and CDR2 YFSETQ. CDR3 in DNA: TGCGCCAGCAGTCGGTCCGGGGGGGCTCTCGCAGATACGCAGTATTTT. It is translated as CASSRSGGALADTQYF.

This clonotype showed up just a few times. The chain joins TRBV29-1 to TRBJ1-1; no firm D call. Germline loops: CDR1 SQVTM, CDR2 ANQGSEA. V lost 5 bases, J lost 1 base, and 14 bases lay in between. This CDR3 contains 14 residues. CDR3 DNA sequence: TGCAGCGTTCGGAGGGCCTCTAGGAACACTGAAGCTTTCTTT. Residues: CSVRRASRNTEAFF.

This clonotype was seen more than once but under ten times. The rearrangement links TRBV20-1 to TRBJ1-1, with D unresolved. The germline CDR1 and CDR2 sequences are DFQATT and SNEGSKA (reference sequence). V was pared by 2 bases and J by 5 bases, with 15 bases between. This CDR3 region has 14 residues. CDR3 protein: CSARYGQVKTEAFF. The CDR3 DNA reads TGCAGTGCTAGATACGGCCAGGTCAAGACTGAAGCTTTCTTT.

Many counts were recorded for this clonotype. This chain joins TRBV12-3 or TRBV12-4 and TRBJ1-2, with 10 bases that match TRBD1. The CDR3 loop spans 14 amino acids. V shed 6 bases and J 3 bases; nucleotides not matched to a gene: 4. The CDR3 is CASREGQGDYGYTF. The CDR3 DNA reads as TGTGCCAGCAGGGAAGGACAGGGGGACTATGGCTACACCTTC.